This TCR beta chain was recovered during a study of shared clonotypes between healthy human individuals. Study-wide points: A few donors had around 5% of their naive CD4 clonotypes in common.

CD45RA-negative memory and CD45RA+ naive subsets were split from the CD4+ cells. Worth noting for this clone: The antigen is unknown.

Germline V gene sequence: CDR1 GTSNPN, CDR2 SVGIG (reference sequence). The CDR3 is 15 residues long. V was cut by 6 bases and J by 1 base, with 15 bases left in between. The assay was carried out at the deep level. Sequencing was performed with immunoSEQ multiplex PCR; in TCRdb, only in-frame clones are kept and a portion is missing. The sample records 2.3 million or so clones, more than 80% being singletons. This chain uses TRBV30 with TRBJ2-2; D unresolved. Source material: naive CD4+ T cells from PBMCs. Sample subset: CD45RA+ positively selected. The TCR originated in a man aged 18 to 29 in good health. Some clones in this sample may be carry-over from other donors' samples. The CDR3 DNA is TGTGCCTGTTCAAAGCCGGAAATGAACACCGGGGAGCTGTTTTTT. Translating it yields CACSKPEMNTGELFF.